This T cell receptor beta chain came from a study of post-analysis software for immune sequencing data. Study-wide background: Multiple sclerosis in the patients followed relapsing-remitting, secondary progressive and progressive-relapsing courses. Findings of the study overall: Roughly five TRBV segments appeared more often in patients than in controls, and TRBV5-6, TRBV5-1 and TRBV20-1 were among these. People with multiple sclerosis had a significantly lower normalized Chao1 diversity than controls did. Clustering by F measure revealed strong co-clustering among samples prepared together in one batch.

V lost 1 base to trimming and J lost 1 base; unmatched junction nucleotides: 15. The CDR3 extends over 21 amino acids. CDR1 and CDR2 from the germline V gene are SGHAT and FQNNGV. The TCR beta cDNA libraries carried unique molecular identifiers. TCRdb redid the calling of the PCR reads with MiXCR, one entry per CDR3 protein. The sample lists hundreds of thousands of distinct CDR3 sequences; about 40% were seen once. Concerning this clonotype itself: The antigen is undetermined.

The V and J genes are TRBV11-2 and TRBJ2-1; TRBD2 agrees at 11 bases. The sequence was collected from a girl under 18 with multiple sclerosis. The sample was blood. The chain's CDR3 is CASSLVSPIAGGPGSYNEQFF. The CDR3 DNA reads as TGTGCCAGCAGCTTAGTATCCCCAATAGCGGGAGGGCCTGGGTCCTACAATGAGCAGTTCTTC.